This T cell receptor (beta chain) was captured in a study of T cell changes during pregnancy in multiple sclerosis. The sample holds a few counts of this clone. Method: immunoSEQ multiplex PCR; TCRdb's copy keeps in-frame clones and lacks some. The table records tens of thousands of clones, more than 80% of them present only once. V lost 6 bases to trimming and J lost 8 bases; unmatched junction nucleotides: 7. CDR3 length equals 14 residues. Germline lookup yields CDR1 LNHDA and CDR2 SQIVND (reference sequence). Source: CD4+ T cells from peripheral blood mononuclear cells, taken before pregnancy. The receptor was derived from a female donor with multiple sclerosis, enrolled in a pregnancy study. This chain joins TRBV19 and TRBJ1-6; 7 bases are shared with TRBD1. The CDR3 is CASSSDRVYSPLHF. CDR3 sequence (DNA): TGTGCCAGTAGCTCCGACAGGGTATATTCACCCCTCCACTTT.